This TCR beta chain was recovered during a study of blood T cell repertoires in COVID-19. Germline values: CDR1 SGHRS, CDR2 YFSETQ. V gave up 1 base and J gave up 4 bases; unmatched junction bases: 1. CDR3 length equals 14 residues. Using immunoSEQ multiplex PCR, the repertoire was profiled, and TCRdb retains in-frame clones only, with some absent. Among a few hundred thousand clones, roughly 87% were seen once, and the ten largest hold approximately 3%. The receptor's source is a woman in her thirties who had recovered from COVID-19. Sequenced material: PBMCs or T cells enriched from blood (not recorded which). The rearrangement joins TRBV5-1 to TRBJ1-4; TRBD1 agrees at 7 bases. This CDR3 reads CASSLTGDNEKLFF. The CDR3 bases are TGCGCCAGCAGCTTGACAGGGGATAATGAAAAACTGTTTTTT.